The 32 T cell receptor beta chains below were found in one sample sequenced in a study of cytomegalovirus exposure and HLA in healthy donors. Assay used: immunoSEQ multiplex PCR; TCRdb lists only in-frame clones, some missing. The sample has 200,000 or so clones; approximately 88% are singletons. The sequenced sample consisted of PBMCs. The origin of the receptors is a young man in good health and CMV-seropositive.

J is TRBJ1-1 and V is TRBV6-5; D possibly corresponds to TRBD1 (6 bases). Germline values: CDR1 MNHEY, CDR2 SVGAGI. Trimming took off 6 bases at V and 2 bases at J, with 16 bases between the two ends. The CDR3 consists of 15 residues. The CDR3 nucleotides read TGTGCCAGCAGCCCCTCACAGGGAGCCAACACTGAAGCTTTCTTT. This encodes CASSPSQGANTEAFF.

The V and J genes are TRBV30 and TRBJ2-7; tentatively, D is TRBD2 (7 bases). Trimming stripped 8 bases from V and 3 bases from J, with 11 bases between. The germline gives CDR1 GTSNPN, CDR2 SVGIG (reference sequence). This CDR3 comprises 11 residues. CDR3 sequence (DNA): TGTGCCGGGGGGGCCCTCTACGAGCAGTACTTC. This sequence encodes CAGGALYEQYF.

This chain joins TRBV29-1 and TRBJ1-2, with 11 bases aligning to TRBD1. Trimming cost V 7 bases and J 7 bases; bases outside gene matches: 11. The CDR3 is 14 amino acids. Germline V lookup: CDR1 SQVTM, CDR2 ANQGSEA. CDR3 region: CSAKGDRGSGGYTF. Written as DNA, the CDR3 is TGCAGCGCGAAGGGGGACAGGGGGTCGGGTGGCTACACCTTC.

Regarding this clone: At the DNA level, this CDR3 is encoded by other sequences in the same sample as well. The chain uses TRBV4-3 and TRBJ2-2; no definite D call. Trimming left V 0 bases short and J 3 bases short, with 8 bases between. The CDR3 is 15 residues long. Germline V gene sequence: CDR1 LGHNA, CDR2 YSLEER. CDR3 sequence (DNA): TGCGCCAGCAGCCAAGATCTATCCGACACCGGGGAGCTGTTTTTT. As protein: CASSQDLSDTGELFF.

J is TRBJ2-3 and V is TRBV4-3; 11 bases map to TRBD2. This CDR3 is 19 amino acids long. CDR1 LGHNA and CDR2 YSLEER come from the germline V gene. V trimming: 1 base; J trimming: 1 base; junction bases outside the gene matches: 10. The CDR3 here is CASSQGWLAGGRGTDTQYF. The CDR3, as DNA: TGCGCCAGCAGCCAAGGCTGGCTAGCGGGAGGCCGGGGCACAGATACGCAGTATTTT.

CDR3 coding DNA: TGCAGCGTAGCGCAGGGTCGGGTGGAGACCCAGTACTTC. Its translation is CSVAQGRVETQYF. The V call is TRBV29-1, the J call TRBJ2-5; maybe TRBD1 (5 bases). Between the trimmed V and J ends, which lost 6 bases and 5 bases, there was a span of 16 bases. The length of the CDR3 is 13 residues. From germline, CDR1 is SQVTM and CDR2 ANQGSEA.

The gene calls are TRBV19 and TRBJ1-1; D is unresolved. The CDR3 runs 14 residues. Trimming removed 5 bases from V and 4 bases from J, with 14 bases in between. The germline V gene encodes CDR1 LNHDA and CDR2 SQIVND (reference sequence). In nucleotides, the CDR3 is TGTGCCAGTAGTTCGTTGGTTGGAGGCACTGAAGCTTTCTTT. Its protein product is CASSSLVGGTEAFF.

The rearrangement links TRBV28 to TRBJ2-5; D possibly corresponds to TRBD1 (5 bases). Germline values: CDR1 MDHEN, CDR2 SYDVKM. V lost 5 bases and J lost 0, with 13 bases in between. The CDR3 is made up of 15 amino acids. The CDR3 DNA follows: TGTGCCAGCAGTCTGATTGACAGATACCAAGAGACCCAGTACTTC. Residues: CASSLIDRYQETQYF.

The chain carries TRBV6-5 and TRBJ2-1; 10 nucleotides match TRBD1. This CDR3 spans 16 amino acids. With 2 bases clipped from V and 2 bases from J, the junction kept 3 bases outside the gene matches. Per germline, CDR1 MNHEY and CDR2 SVGAGI. CDR3 DNA sequence: TGTGCCAGCAGTTACCGGGACAGGGGAACCTACAATGAGCAGTTCTTC. Its protein is CASSYRDRGTYNEQFF.

J is TRBJ1-3 and V is TRBV19; D may be TRBD1 (5 bases). This CDR3 comprises 14 residues. Trimming pared 7 bases from V and 3 bases from J, leaving 13 bases between. Germline V gene sequence: CDR1 LNHDA, CDR2 SQIVND (reference sequence). This CDR3 is CASNGGSSGNTIYF. The CDR3 region has the DNA TGTGCCAGTAACGGGGGGTCGAGTGGAAACACCATATATTTT.

The chain is built from TRBV6-1 and TRBJ1-4; 11 bases align to TRBD1. This CDR3 has 15 residues. Per the germline V gene, CDR1 is MNHNS and CDR2 is SASEGT. The ends lost 4 bases at V and 8 bases at J; junction bases unmatched: 6. CDR3 amino acids: CASSGWDRGTEKLFF. Here the CDR3 DNA reads TGTGCCAGCAGTGGATGGGACAGGGGGACGGAAAAACTGTTTTTT.

This chain joins TRBV25-1 and TRBJ2-1, with 11 bases aligning to TRBD1. The CDR3 runs 14 residues. Germline CDR1 MGHDK, CDR2 SYGVNS. V lost 10 bases, J lost 6 bases, and 8 bases stayed unmatched. CDR3 protein: CATEGQGVINEQFF. The CDR3 DNA is TGTGCCACCGAGGGACAGGGGGTTATCAATGAGCAGTTCTTC.

This clone has a single count. V and J are TRBV9 and TRBJ2-5; possible D gene TRBD2, 5 bases. Germline assignment: CDR1 SGDLS and CDR2 YYNGEE. V was pared by 4 bases and J by 4 bases, with 23 bases between. This CDR3 spans 17 amino acids. The CDR3 sequence: CASSSRPNTRFSETQYF. In DNA form, the CDR3 reads TGTGCCAGCAGCTCGAGACCGAACACTAGGTTTTCAGAGACCCAGTACTTC.

The chain has TRBV2 and TRBJ2-6; D is unresolved. This CDR3 region has 15 residues. The germline gives CDR1 SNHLY, CDR2 FYNNEI. Trimming pared 4 bases from V and 0 bases from J, leaving 7 bases between. CDR3 residues: CASSGAFSGANVLTF. In DNA form, the CDR3 reads TGTGCCAGCAGTGGAGCCTTCTCTGGGGCCAACGTCCTGACTTTC.

The chain has TRBV7-9 and TRBJ1-4, with TRBD1 matching over 7 bases. Unmatched junction bases numbered 5, after V lost 5 bases and J lost 8 bases. Germline CDR1 reads SEHNR; CDR2 reads FQNEAQ (reference sequence). The length of the CDR3 is 13 residues. The CDR3 DNA sequence: TGTGCCAGCAGCCCCGACAGGGACGAAAAACTGTTTTTT. This gives the protein CASSPDRDEKLFF. Filled out from reference TRBV7-9 and TRBJ1-4, the complete variable domain reads DTGVSQNPRHKITKRGQNVTFRCDPISEHNRLYWYRQTLGQGPEFLTYFQNEAQLEKSRLLSDRFSAERPKGSFSTLEIQRTEQGDSAMYLCASSPDRDEKLFFGSGTQLSVL.

The chain employs TRBV6-5 and TRBJ1-1, with D tentatively TRBD1 (5 bases). Germline CDR1 is MNHEY and CDR2 is SVGAGI. The CDR3 consists of 14 residues. V was shortened by 8 bases and J by 0 bases, with 13 bases between the two germline ends. The CDR3, as DNA: TGTGCCAGCTCATCCGGGGGGGTGAACACTGAAGCTTTCTTT. Amino acids: CASSSGGVNTEAFF.

The V call is TRBV6-1, the J call TRBJ2-5, with 9 bases aligning to TRBD1. The germline V gene encodes CDR1 MNHNS and CDR2 SASEGT. The CDR3 has 15 residues. V was clipped by 3 bases and J by 2 bases; unmatched bases: 4. The CDR3 is CASSEGTGWQETQYF. The CDR3 DNA is TGTGCCAGCAGTGAGGGGACAGGGTGGCAAGAGACCCAGTACTTC.

V and J are TRBV4-3 and TRBJ2-7; D perhaps matches TRBD2 (6 bases). Germline-derived CDR1 and CDR2 are LGHNA and YSLEER. The CDR3 is 14 amino acids. The V end was cut by 1 base, the J end by 3 bases, with 10 bases between. The CDR3 here is CASSQGMEGYEQYF. CDR3 in DNA: TGCGCCAGCAGCCAAGGGATGGAGGGCTACGAGCAGTACTTC.

The chain combines TRBV7-9 with TRBJ1-1, with TRBD1 as a possible D gene (6 bases). Between the trimmed V and J ends, which lost 5 bases and 6 bases, there was a span of 10 bases. The CDR3 contains 12 residues. Germline CDR1 reads SEHNR; CDR2 reads FQNEAQ (reference sequence). This CDR3 reads CASSGGGSEAFF. The CDR3 nucleotides are TGTGCCAGCAGCGGCGGGGGCTCTGAAGCTTTCTTT.

The gene calls are TRBV29-1 and TRBJ2-1; D gene ambiguous. This CDR3 region has 13 residues. Germline CDR1 and CDR2: SQVTM and ANQGSEA. V shed 4 bases and J shed 0 bases, with 7 bases lying between them. The CDR3: CSVGPGSYNEQFF. The CDR3 coding sequence is TGCAGCGTTGGCCCGGGCTCCTACAATGAGCAGTTCTTC.

The V and J genes are TRBV7-8 and TRBJ2-1; no clear D gene. Trimming cost V 5 bases and J 3 bases, with 11 bases left between them. CDR3 length: 14 amino acids. Germline assignment: CDR1 SGHVS and CDR2 FQNEAQ. CDR3 protein: CASSPSTSYNEQFF. The DNA of the CDR3 is TGTGCCAGCAGCCCATCGACAAGCTACAATGAGCAGTTCTTC.

The chain has TRBV27 and TRBJ2-1; 13 positions match TRBD2. CDR1 and CDR2 from the germline V gene are MNHEY and SMNVEV (reference sequence). The CDR3 length is 14 residues. The V and J ends lost 6 bases and 10 bases, in that order; junction bases with no gene match: 6. The CDR3 loop is CASRRLAGGWEQFF. CDR3 DNA: TGTGCCAGCAGACGACTAGCGGGGGGTTGGGAGCAGTTCTTC.

The rearrangement links TRBV27 to TRBJ2-1; 7 nucleotides match TRBD2. Germline CDR1 reads MNHEY; CDR2 reads SMNVEV (reference sequence). Trimming cost V 4 bases and J 0 bases; bases outside gene matches: 6. CDR3 length equals 16 residues. The CDR3 DNA reads as TGTGCCAGCAGTTCCCCCCGCGGGAGCTCCTACAATGAGCAGTTCTTC. Encoded protein: CASSSPRGSSYNEQFF.

CDR3 DNA: TGTGCCAGCAGCACGACTAGCAGGGAGACCCAGTACTTC. This codes for CASSTTSRETQYF. The chain recombines TRBV7-7 with TRBJ2-5; 7 bases map to TRBD2. The V segment lost 5 bases and the J segment 5 bases; nucleotides outside the gene matches: 5. Per the germline V gene, CDR1 is SSHAT and CDR2 is FNYEAQ (reference sequence). CDR3 size: 13 residues.

This chain uses TRBV6-6 with TRBJ1-5, with D possibly TRBD1 on 6 matching bases. The germline CDR1 and CDR2 sequences are MNHNY and SVGAGI (reference sequence). The CDR3 is 15 amino acids. V gave up 7 bases and J gave up 3 bases, with 16 bases separating them. CDR3 region: CASNRGGQINQPQHF. CDR3 bases: TGTGCCAGCAATCGGGGCGGACAGATCAATCAGCCCCAGCATTTT.

V usage is TRBV28 and J usage is TRBJ2-7, with 7 bases matching TRBD2. V dropped 8 bases and J dropped 0; count of bases not matched to a gene: 7. The CDR3 spans 14 residues. Germline values: CDR1 MDHEN, CDR2 SYDVKM. The CDR3 loop is CASRGGAGSYEQYF. The CDR3 bases are TGTGCCAGCCGGGGAGGGGCGGGCTCCTACGAGCAGTACTTC.

This clone was detected only once. This chain links TRBV2 with TRBJ1-3; D not resolved. From germline, CDR1 is SNHLY and CDR2 FYNNEI. Deletions cut 8 bases from V and 0 bases from J, with 8 bases between. CDR3 length: 13 residues. As DNA, the CDR3 is TGTGCCAGCCGTCCGGGCTCTGGAAACACCATATATTTT. Residues: CASRPGSGNTIYF.

The chain is built from TRBV28 and TRBJ1-5; no firm D call. The germline V and J ends were trimmed by 8 bases and 1 base, with 15 bases remaining between them. CDR1 is MDHEN and CDR2 is SYDVKM in the germline V gene. The CDR3 extends over 15 amino acids. This CDR3 reads CASGLIKESNQPQHF. CDR3 nucleotide sequence: TGTGCCAGCGGGCTGATCAAAGAAAGCAATCAGCCCCAGCATTTT.

This sequence joins TRBV12-5 and TRBJ2-1, with 8 bases fitting TRBD2. The V segment lost 5 bases and the J segment 7 bases; nucleotides outside the gene matches: 4. Germline loops: CDR1 LGHNT, CDR2 FRNRAP. The CDR3 consists of 13 residues. The DNA for the CDR3 is TGTGCTAGTGGTCTTAGCGGGAAAAATGAGCAGTTCTTC. Amino acids: CASGLSGKNEQFF.

The table lists this clone with a few counts. V and J are TRBV18 and TRBJ2-7; D is possibly TRBD1 (6 bases). The CDR3 is 15 residues long. CDR1 and CDR2 (germline): KGHSH, LQKENI. Trimming removed 7 bases from V and 2 bases from J, with 18 bases in between. The chain's CDR3 is CASFNGQGPPYEQYF. The CDR3 DNA follows: TGTGCCAGCTTTAATGGGCAGGGGCCCCCCTACGAGCAGTACTTC.

This clone was seen once. This CDR3 is CASSPSSYEQYF. The CDR3 DNA is TGTGCCAGCAGCCCTAGCTCCTACGAGCAGTACTTC. The rearrangement joins TRBV6-5 to TRBJ2-7; D ambiguous. The CDR3 totals 12 residues. Trimming pared 6 bases from V and 0 bases from J, leaving 6 bases between. Germline V lookup: CDR1 MNHEY, CDR2 SVGAGI.

The V gene is TRBV5-1, the J gene TRBJ2-1; 11 positions match TRBD2. The germline V gene has CDR1 SGHRS and CDR2 YFSETQ. V shed 4 bases, J shed 4 bases, and the junction held 7 bases outside the gene matches. The CDR3 sequence is 16 residues long. The CDR3 DNA sequence: TGCGCCAGCAGCCCTGTAGCGGGAGGGGGTTACAATGAGCAGTTCTTC. Translating gives CASSPVAGGGYNEQFF.